This T cell receptor (beta chain) came from a study of T cells in Graves' hyperthyroidism and ophthalmopathy. On the study more broadly: Peripheral blood was drawn at first diagnosis, prior to all treatment. Broader study findings: Ophthalmopathy was distinguished from stable hyperthyroidism by 13 V-J signatures. Most thyroid-expanded clonotypes above 0.001 were also found in blood.

RNA transcripts were the template for amplifying TCR beta CDR3 regions. The primer set for the first-round RT-PCR of the TCR CDR3 was HTBI. TCRdb passed the multiplex PCR reads through MiXCR, listing each CDR3 protein once. Altogether around 610,000 distinct CDR3 sequences are present, 14% to 15% being singletons, with the ten largest covering around 4.1%. As regards this clonotype: Its antigen is unknown.

This clonotype originated in a woman in her thirties or forties with Graves' ophthalmopathy. The sequencing input was blood.

This CDR3 is CASSQEGTDQETQYF. The CDR3 DNA reads TGCGCCAGCAGCCAAGAGGGGACAGACCAAGAGACCCAGTACTTC. The V gene is TRBV4-1, the J gene TRBJ2-5; 7 bases are a match to TRBD1. J was trimmed by 0 bases and V by 0 bases; bases with no gene match: 1. Germline V CDR1 and CDR2: MGHRA, YSYEKL. The CDR3 runs to 15 residues.